This T cell receptor (beta chain) was recovered during a study of blood T cell repertoires in COVID-19 (dated by TCRdb to about 2020). With regard to the full study: Collaborator samples came from the United States, Italy and Spain and covered acute and convalescent phases of COVID-19. The prospective study material was composed of cDNA or gDNA derived from T cells, B-cell-depleted T cells, or PBMCs. Subjects who had been exposed to COVID-19, were actively infected with it, or had recovered from it provided the deeply sampled blood TCRbeta repertoires that made up the dataset. The repertoires were released in a freely available public database meant as a resource for research on the immune response to SARS-CoV-2. The samples were drawn from two sources: the first 160 participants of the ongoing ImmuneRACE study, and 1,254 subjects contributed by 6 global collaborators. Sample metadata almost always included a de-identified subject ID, COVID-19 status, age in years and sex. HLA class I and class II types, where available, came from metadata supplied by the sample provider rather than from assay-based typing.

The collaborating institutions used their own protocols to collect whole blood in K2EDTA tubes. For TCRbeta analysis, collaborators shipped samples as frozen whole blood, isolated PBMCs, or DNA extracted from either of those sample types. This clone was counted once. Its specific antigen is unknown. One base away there is no much larger clone; base qualities are not given. In the germline V gene, CDR1 corresponds to KGHSH and CDR2 to LQKENI. Compared with germline, V lacks 3 bases and J lacks 7 bases; bases without a gene match: 3. Inclusive of the bounding cysteine and phenylalanine, the CDR3 is 13 residues long. The sequence is cut down to CDR3 DNA, 39 bases in frame from base 1. The investigation overall reported the following: Clinical and demographic metadata were provided uncurated, with the amount varying by source and participant.

TCRbeta CDR3 regions were amplified from genomic DNA by means of the immunoSEQ Assay, a bias-controlled multiplex PCR. The paper's data handling went like this. Nucleated cell counts per sample were estimated from amplification of reference gene primers within the assay. Sequence reads were collapsed and filtered to measure the absolute abundance of every unique TCRbeta CDR3 rearrangement. For each sample, productive Simpson clonality was calculated as the square root of Simpson's diversity index over productive rearrangements. TCRdb holds this immuneACCESS table with in-frame rearrangements only. Some clones are missing; in checked studies, unresolved V genes explain under half, and the rest has no known cause. The D gene and trimming were derived from the DNA, and the V and J assignments and clone size from that table. The sample table contains over 150,000 clones; only one count was recorded for approximately 82% of them. Clones ranked in the top ten supply 6.9% of the sample.

The chain employs TRBV18 and TRBJ1-5, with 7 junctional bases fitting TRBD1. This clonotype was obtained from a human donor with acute or convalescent COVID-19. The donor label of this sample is uncertain. The sequenced sample was peripheral blood. Here the CDR3 is given as CASSPTGKQPQHF. The nucleotides read TGTGCCAGCTCACCGACAGGGAAACAGCCCCAGCATTTT.